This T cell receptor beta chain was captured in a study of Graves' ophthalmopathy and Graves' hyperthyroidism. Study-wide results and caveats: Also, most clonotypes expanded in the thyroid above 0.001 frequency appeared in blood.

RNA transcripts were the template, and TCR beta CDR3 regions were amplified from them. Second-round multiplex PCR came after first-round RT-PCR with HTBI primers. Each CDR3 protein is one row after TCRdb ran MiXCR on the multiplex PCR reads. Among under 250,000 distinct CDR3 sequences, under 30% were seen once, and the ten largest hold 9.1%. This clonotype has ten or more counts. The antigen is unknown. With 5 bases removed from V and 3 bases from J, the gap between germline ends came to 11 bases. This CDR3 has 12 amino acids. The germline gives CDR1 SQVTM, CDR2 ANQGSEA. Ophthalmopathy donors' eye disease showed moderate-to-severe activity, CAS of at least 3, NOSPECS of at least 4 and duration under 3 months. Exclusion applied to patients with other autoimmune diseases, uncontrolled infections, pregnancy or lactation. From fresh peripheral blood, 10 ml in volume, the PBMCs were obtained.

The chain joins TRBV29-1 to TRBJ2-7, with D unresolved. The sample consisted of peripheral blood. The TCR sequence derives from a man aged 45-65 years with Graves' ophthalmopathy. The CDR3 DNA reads TGCAGCGTTACGGCCCGGTTCTACGAGCAGTACTTC. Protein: CSVTARFYEQYF.